This TCR beta chain was identified in a study of cytotoxic CD8 clonotypes in ibrutinib-treated CLL. Overall study: Over 10 relapsed/refractory, roughly 15 treatment-naive; some 18 IGHV unmutated. By median roughly 62 months, about 12 had progressed and about 15 stayed remitted; responses had been 2 complete and around 25 partial. Study-level points and caveats: The public clonotypes identified were infrequent and showed contraction or stability on treatment.

Trimming cost V 4 bases and J 2 bases; bases outside gene matches: 7. CDR1 is SQVTM and CDR2 is ANQGSEA in the germline V gene. This CDR3 spans 15 amino acids. Deep sequencing aimed at 1 in 200,000 to 1 in 1 million T cells' resolution. Libraries were prepared by immunoSEQ multiplex PCR; TCRdb keeps only in-frame clonotypes and omits some of them. This sample carries 160,000 or so clones, 81% of them seen once, and the ten largest clones take roughly 2%. Turning to this clone: The target antigen is unknown.

The TCR comes from a human donor with chronic lymphocytic leukemia. This chain uses TRBV29-1 with TRBJ2-3; 9 bases are shared with TRBD1. Sequences were derived from PBMCs, sampled after 12 months of ibrutinib treatment. The CDR3 reads CSVGSRDRVTDTQYF. For the CDR3, the DNA is TGCAGCGTTGGGAGCCGGGACAGGGTCACAGATACGCAGTATTTT.